This section outlines one TCR beta chain sequence together with its context. Its cognate antigen is unknown. These data belong to a study of T cell responses to AZD1222 COVID-19 vaccine. General study points: Targeting of unmutated variant regions was reportedly seen in nearly half of spike-specific TCRs. Donor demographics were predominantly white British with a female majority; clonal diversity may be underestimated. Without day 14 samples, only post-peak T cell repertoires were studied. Vaccination with two AZD1222 doses was followed by a rise in Spike-specific TCR breadth and depth.

Trimming pared 3 bases from V and 7 bases from J, leaving 21 bases between. CDR1 is MGHRA and CDR2 is YSYEKL in the germline V gene. The CDR3 has 17 residues. Sequencing was performed with immunoSEQ multiplex PCR; in TCRdb, only in-frame clones are kept and a portion is missing. Among roughly 120,000 clones listed, about nine tenths were seen once. The starting material was peripheral blood, obtained on day 0 of AZD1222 vaccination. The chain recombines TRBV4-1 with TRBJ2-2, with D possibly matching TRBD1 (8 bases). The clonotype was recovered from an adult in good health. The CDR3 DNA follows: TGCGCCAGCAGCCACCCACAGGGGGGGGGTAGTGGCGGGGAGCTGTTTTTT. Translation: CASSHPQGGGSGGELFF.